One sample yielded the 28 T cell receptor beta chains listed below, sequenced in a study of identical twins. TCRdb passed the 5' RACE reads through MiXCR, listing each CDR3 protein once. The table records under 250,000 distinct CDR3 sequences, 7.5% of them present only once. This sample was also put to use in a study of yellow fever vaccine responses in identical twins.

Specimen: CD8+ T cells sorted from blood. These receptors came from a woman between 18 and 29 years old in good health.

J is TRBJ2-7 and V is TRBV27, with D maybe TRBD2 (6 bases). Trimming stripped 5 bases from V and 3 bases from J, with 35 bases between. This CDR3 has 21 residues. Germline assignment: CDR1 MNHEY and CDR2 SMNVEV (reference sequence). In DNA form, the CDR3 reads TGTGCCAGCAGTCCACCTGGCTCGGGGGACCGCCCAAGAGGCTTCAGCTACGAGCAGTACGTC. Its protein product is CASSPPGSGDRPRGFSYEQYV.

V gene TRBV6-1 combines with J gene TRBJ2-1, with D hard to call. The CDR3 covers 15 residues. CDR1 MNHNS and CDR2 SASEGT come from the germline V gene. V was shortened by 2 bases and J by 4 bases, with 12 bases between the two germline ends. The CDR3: CASSEPPNLYNEQFF. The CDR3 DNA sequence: TGTGCCAGCAGTGAACCCCCCAACCTATACAATGAGCAGTTCTTC.

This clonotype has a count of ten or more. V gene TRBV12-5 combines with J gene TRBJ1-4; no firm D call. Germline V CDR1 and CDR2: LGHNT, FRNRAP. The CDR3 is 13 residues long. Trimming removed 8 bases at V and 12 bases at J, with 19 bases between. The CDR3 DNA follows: TGTGCTAGTACCCTCTTTTTGGGCGAGGAACTGTTTTTT. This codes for CASTLFLGEELFF. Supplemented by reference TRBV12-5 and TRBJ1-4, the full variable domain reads DARVTQTPRHKVTEMGQEVTMRCQPILGHNTVFWYRQTMMQGLELLAYFRNRAPLDDSGMPKDRFSAEMPDATLATLKIQPSEPRDSAVYFCASTLFLGEELFFGSGTQLSVL.

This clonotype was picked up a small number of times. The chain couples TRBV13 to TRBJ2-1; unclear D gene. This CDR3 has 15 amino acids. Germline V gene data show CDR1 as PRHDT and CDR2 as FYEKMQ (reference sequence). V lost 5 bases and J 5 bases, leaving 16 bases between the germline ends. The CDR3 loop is CASSPDPPRDNEQFF. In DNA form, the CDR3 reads TGTGCCAGCAGCCCAGACCCCCCCCGGGACAATGAGCAGTTCTTC. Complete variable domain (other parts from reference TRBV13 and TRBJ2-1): AAGVIQSPRHLIKEKRETATLKCYPIPRHDTVYWYQQGPGQDPQFLISFYEKMQSDKGSIPDRFSAQQFSDYHSELNMSSLELGDSALYFCASSPDPPRDNEQFFGPGTRLTVL.

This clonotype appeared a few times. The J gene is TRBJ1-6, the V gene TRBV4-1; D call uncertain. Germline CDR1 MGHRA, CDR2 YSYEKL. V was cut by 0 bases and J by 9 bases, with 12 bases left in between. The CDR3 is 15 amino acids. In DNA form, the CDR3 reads TGCGCCAGCAGCCAAGATGGGTTCAGGAGTTCACCCCTCCACTTT. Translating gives CASSQDGFRSSPLHF.

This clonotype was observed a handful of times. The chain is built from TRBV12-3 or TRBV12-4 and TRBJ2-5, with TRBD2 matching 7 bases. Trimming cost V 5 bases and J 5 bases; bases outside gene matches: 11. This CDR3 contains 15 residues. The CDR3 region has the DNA TGTGCCAGCAGTCTCACGGGAGGCGGCCGGGAGACCCAGTACTTC. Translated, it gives CASSLTGGGRETQYF.

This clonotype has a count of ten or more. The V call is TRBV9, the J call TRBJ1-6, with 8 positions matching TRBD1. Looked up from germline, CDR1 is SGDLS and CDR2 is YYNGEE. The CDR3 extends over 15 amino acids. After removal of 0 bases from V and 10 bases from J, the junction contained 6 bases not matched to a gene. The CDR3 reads CASSVDGRGRSPLHF. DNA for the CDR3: TGTGCCAGCAGCGTAGATGGCAGGGGGCGATCACCCCTCCACTTT.

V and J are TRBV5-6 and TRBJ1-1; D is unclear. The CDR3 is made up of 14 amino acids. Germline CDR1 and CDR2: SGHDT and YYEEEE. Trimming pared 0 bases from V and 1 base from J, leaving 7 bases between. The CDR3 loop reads CASSLDWGNTEAFF. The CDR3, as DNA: TGTGCCAGCAGCTTGGATTGGGGGAACACTGAAGCTTTCTTT.

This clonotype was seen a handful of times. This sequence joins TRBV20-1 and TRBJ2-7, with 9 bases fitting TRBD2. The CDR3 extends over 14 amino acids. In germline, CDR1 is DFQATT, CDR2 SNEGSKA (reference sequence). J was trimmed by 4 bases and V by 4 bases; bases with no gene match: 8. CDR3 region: CSATLAGEVYEQYF. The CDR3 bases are TGCAGTGCTACCTTAGCGGGAGAGGTTTACGAGCAGTACTTC.

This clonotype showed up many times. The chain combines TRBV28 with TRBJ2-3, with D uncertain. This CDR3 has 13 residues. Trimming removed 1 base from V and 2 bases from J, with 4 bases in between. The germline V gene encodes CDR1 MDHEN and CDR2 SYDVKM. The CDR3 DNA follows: TGTGCCAGCAGTTTATACCCCACAGATACGCAGTATTTT. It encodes CASSLYPTDTQYF.

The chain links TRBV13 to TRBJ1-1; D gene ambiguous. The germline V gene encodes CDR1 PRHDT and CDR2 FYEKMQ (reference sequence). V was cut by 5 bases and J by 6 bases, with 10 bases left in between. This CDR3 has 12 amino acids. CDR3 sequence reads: CASSRGGSEAFF. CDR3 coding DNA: TGTGCCAGCAGCCGAGGCGGGTCTGAAGCTTTCTTT.

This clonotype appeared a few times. The CDR3, as DNA: TGTGCCAGCAGTTTAGGCAGGGTGGATGAAAAACTGTTTTTT. Encoded protein: CASSLGRVDEKLFF. This chain uses TRBV12-3 or TRBV12-4 with TRBJ1-4; a weak D match, TRBD1 (5 bases). The CDR3 is 14 residues long. The ends were cut back, 1 base at V and 6 bases at J, with 9 bases in the middle.

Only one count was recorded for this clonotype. The CDR3: CASSPSGGTSYEQYV. The CDR3 nucleotides are TGTGCCAGCAGCCCTAGCGGGGGGACATCCTACGAGCAGTACGTC. This rearrangement joins TRBV6-1 to TRBJ2-7; TRBD2 aligns across 11 bases. Looked up from germline, CDR1 is MNHNS and CDR2 is SASEGT. Losses at the gene ends were 6 bases for V and 1 base for J; bases not matched to a gene: 5. There are 15 residues in the CDR3.

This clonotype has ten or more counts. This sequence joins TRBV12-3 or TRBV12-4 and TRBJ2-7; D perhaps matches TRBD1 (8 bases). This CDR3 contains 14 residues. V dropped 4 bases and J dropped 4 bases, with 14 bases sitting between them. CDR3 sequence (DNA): TGTGCCAGCAGTTCTACAGGGGGAGGGTACGAGCAGTACTTC. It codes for CASSSTGGGYEQYF.

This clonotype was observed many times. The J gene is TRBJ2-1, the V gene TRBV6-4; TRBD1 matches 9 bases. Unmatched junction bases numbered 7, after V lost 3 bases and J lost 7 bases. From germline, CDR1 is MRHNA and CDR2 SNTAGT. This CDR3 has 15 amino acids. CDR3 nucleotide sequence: TGTGCCAGCAGTGAAACAGGGGGCGCGGGGAATGAGCAGTTCTTC. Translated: CASSETGGAGNEQFF.

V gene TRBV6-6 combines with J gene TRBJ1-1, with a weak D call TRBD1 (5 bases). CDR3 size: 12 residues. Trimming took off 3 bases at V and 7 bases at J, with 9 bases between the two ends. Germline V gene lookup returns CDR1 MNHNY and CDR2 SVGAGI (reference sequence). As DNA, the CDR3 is TGTGCCAGCAGTTATGGGGGGGGTGAAGCTTTCTTT. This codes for CASSYGGGEAFF.

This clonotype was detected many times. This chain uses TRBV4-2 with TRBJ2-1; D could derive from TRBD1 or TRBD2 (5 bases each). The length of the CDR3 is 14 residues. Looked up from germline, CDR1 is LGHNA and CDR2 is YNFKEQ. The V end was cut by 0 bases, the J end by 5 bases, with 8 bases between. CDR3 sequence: CASSQDMGDNEQFF. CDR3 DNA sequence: TGTGCCAGCAGCCAAGATATGGGGGACAATGAGCAGTTCTTC.

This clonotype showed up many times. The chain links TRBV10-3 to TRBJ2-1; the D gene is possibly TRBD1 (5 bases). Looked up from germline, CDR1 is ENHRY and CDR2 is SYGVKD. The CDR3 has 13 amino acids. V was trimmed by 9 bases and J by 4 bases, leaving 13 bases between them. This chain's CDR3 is CAMLSDTYNEQFF. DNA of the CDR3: TGTGCCATGTTGTCGGACACTTACAATGAGCAGTTCTTC.

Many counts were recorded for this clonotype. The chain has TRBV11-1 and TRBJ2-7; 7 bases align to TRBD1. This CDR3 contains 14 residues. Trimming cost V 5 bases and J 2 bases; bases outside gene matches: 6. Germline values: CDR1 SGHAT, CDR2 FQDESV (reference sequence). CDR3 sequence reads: CASSPRDRTYEQYV. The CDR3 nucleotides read TGTGCCAGCAGCCCAAGGGACAGAACCTACGAGCAGTACGTC.

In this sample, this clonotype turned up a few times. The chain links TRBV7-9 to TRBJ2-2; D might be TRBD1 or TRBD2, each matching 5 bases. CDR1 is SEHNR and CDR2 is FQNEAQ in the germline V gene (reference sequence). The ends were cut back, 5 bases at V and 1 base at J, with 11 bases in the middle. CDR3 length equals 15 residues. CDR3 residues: CASSSWDRNTGELFF. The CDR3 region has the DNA TGTGCCAGCAGCAGCTGGGACCGGAACACCGGGGAGCTGTTTTTT. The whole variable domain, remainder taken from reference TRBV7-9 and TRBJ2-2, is DTGVSQNPRHKITKRGQNVTFRCDPISEHNRLYWYRQTLGQGPEFLTYFQNEAQLEKSRLLSDRFSAERPKGSFSTLEIQRTEQGDSAMYLCASSSWDRNTGELFFGEGSRLTVL.

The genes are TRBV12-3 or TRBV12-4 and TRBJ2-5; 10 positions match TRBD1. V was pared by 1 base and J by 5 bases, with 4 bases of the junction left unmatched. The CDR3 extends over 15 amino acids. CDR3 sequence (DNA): TGTGCCAGCAGTTTAGTGGACAGGGGGTGGGAGACCCAGTACTTC. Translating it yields CASSLVDRGWETQYF.

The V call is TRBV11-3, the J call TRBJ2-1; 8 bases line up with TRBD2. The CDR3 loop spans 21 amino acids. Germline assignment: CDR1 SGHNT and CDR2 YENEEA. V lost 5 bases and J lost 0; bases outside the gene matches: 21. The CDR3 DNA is TGTGCCAGCAGCCACCCCACCGGGGAGACTAGCGCATTAAGCTCCTACAATGAGCAGTTCTTC. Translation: CASSHPTGETSALSSYNEQFF.

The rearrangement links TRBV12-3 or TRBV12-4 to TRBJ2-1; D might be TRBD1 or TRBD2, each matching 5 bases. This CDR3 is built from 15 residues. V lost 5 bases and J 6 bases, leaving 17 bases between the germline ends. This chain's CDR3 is CASSPRGGPFNEQFF. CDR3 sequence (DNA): TGTGCCAGCAGTCCCCGGGGCGGTCCATTCAATGAGCAGTTCTTC.

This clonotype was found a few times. In DNA form, the CDR3 reads TGTGCCAGCAGTGCTCAGGGTATCACAGATACGCAGTATTTT. This codes for CASSAQGITDTQYF. The chain combines TRBV2 with TRBJ2-3; a possible D gene is TRBD1 (5 bases). This CDR3 comprises 14 residues. Germline V CDR1 and CDR2: SNHLY, FYNNEI. V dropped 4 bases and J dropped 2 bases, with 10 bases sitting between them.

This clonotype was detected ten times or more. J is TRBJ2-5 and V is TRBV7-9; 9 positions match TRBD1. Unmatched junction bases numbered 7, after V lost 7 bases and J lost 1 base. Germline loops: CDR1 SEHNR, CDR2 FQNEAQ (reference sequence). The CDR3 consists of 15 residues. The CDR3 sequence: CASKPGQGPQETQYF. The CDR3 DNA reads TGTGCCAGCAAACCGGGACAGGGACCCCAAGAGACCCAGTACTTC.

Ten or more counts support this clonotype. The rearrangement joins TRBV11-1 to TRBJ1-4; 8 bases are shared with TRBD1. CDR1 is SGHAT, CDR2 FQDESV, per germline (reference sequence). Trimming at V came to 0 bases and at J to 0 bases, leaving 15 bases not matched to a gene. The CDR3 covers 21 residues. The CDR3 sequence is CASSLATLGTGPFATNEKLFF. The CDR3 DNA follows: TGTGCCAGCAGCTTAGCAACGTTAGGGACAGGCCCATTCGCAACTAATGAAAAACTGTTTTTT. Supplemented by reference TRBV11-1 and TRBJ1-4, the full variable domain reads EAEVAQSPRYKITEKSQAVAFWCDPISGHATLYWYRQILGQGPELLVQFQDESVVDDSQLPKDRFSAERLKGVDSTLKIQPAELGDSAMYLCASSLATLGTGPFATNEKLFFGSGTQLSVL.

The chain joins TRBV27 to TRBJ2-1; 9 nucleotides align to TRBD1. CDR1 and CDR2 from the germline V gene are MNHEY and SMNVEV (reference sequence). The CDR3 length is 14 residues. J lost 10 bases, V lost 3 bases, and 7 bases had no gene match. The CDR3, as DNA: TGTGCCAGCAGTTTGACAGGGGGAAGGGGCGAGCAGTTCTTC. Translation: CASSLTGGRGEQFF.

This CDR3 reads CASSARGGGRNTEAFF. As DNA, the CDR3 is TGTGCCAGCAGCGCTAGGGGCGGGGGGCGAAACACTGAAGCTTTCTTT. The rearrangement joins TRBV6-1 to TRBJ1-1; D is perhaps TRBD1 (6 bases). CDR1 MNHNS and CDR2 SASEGT come from the germline V gene. Deletions cut 6 bases from V and 2 bases from J, with 19 bases between. CDR3 length: 16 amino acids.